The rows below give T cell receptor beta chains drawn from one sample of a study of cytomegalovirus exposure and HLA in healthy donors. Assay used: immunoSEQ multiplex PCR; TCRdb lists only in-frame clones, some missing. The sample has 200,000 or so clones; 65% to 85% are singletons. Sequencing was carried out using PBMCs. The receptors come from a man aged 45-65 years in good health and CMV-seronegative. Each CDR3 is given with its conserved first and last residue. The order of the fields is V gene, clone size, J gene, D gene, CDR3 protein, CDR3 DNA. The D gene is left open where the match is weak. Expanded clones get a size class; other rows say once, few or many, or leave the size out.

TRBV5-1	NA	TRBJ2-1	TRBD1	CASSHGTGDLNEQFF	TGCGCCAGCAGCCACGGGACAGGGGACCTTAATGAGCAGTTCTTC
TRBV5-1	NA	TRBJ2-6	NA	CASSLRQVQETGANVLTF	TGCGCCAGCAGCTTAAGACAGGTGCAAGAAACTGGGGCCAACGTCCTGACTTTC
TRBV7-8	NA	TRBJ2-1	NA	CASSLDWAANEQFF	TGTGCCAGCAGCTTAGATTGGGCCGCGAATGAGCAGTTCTTC
TRBV5-1	NA	TRBJ2-4	NA	CASSGTGAKNIQYF	TGCGCCAGCAGCGGAACAGGAGCCAAAAACATTCAGTACTTC
TRBV5-5	NA	TRBJ1-1	NA	CASSLQEVNTEAFF	TGTGCCAGCAGCTTACAGGAAGTGAACACTGAAGCTTTCTTT
TRBV6-5	NA	TRBJ2-7	NA	CASSERQGYEQYF	TGTGCCAGCAGTGAAAGGCAGGGCTACGAGCAGTACTTC
TRBV7-9	NA	TRBJ2-7	TRBD1	CASSTDRVSEQYF	TGTGCCAGCAGCACAGACAGGGTAAGCGAGCAGTACTTC
TRBV30	NA	TRBJ2-3	NA	CAWSVYGGSPDTQYF	TGTGCCTGGAGTGTATACGGGGGTAGTCCAGATACGCAGTATTTT
TRBV5-1	NA	TRBJ1-2	NA	CASSPPGNGYTF	TGCGCCAGCAGCCCCCCCGGGAATGGCTACACCTTC
TRBV27	NA	TRBJ2-1	TRBD2	CASPPPGLAGYEQFF	TGTGCCAGCCCTCCTCCGGGACTAGCGGGGTATGAGCAGTTCTTC
TRBV2	NA	TRBJ1-5	TRBD1	CASSVQGVDQPQHF	TGTGCCAGCAGTGTTCAGGGGGTGGATCAGCCCCAGCATTTT
TRBV5-8	NA	TRBJ2-5	TRBD2	CASSFRLAGQETQYF	TGTGCCAGCAGCTTTCGACTAGCGGGCCAAGAGACCCAGTACTTC
TRBV6-6	NA	TRBJ2-1	TRBD2	CASSPLAGGGSEQFF	TGTGCCAGCAGTCCACTAGCGGGAGGTGGGAGTGAGCAGTTCTTC
TRBV11-2	NA	TRBJ1-2	NA	CASRSQREAQGYTF	TGTGCCAGCAGATCCCAGAGGGAAGCACAGGGCTACACCTTC
TRBV11-2	once	TRBJ2-7	TRBD2	CASSLGSGTRREQYF	TGTGCCAGCAGCTTAGGAAGCGGGACCCGGCGCGAGCAGTACTTC
TRBV10-1	NA	TRBJ1-1	NA	CASSDPGHNTEAFF	TGCGCCAGCAGTGACCCGGGACACAACACTGAAGCTTTCTTT
TRBV12-5	NA	TRBJ2-1	TRBD2	CASGRGLAGGGDEQFF	TGTGCTAGTGGAAGGGGACTAGCGGGAGGAGGGGATGAGCAGTTCTTC
TRBV15	once	TRBJ2-7	NA	CATSAKGYEQYF	TGTGCCACCAGCGCGAAGGGGTACGAGCAGTACTTC
TRBV6-4	NA	TRBJ2-2	TRBD2	CASSLRAGAIRANTGELFF	TGTGCCAGCAGTCTTAGAGCGGGAGCGATTCGAGCGAACACCGGGGAGCTGTTTTTT
TRBV7-2	NA	TRBJ2-1	TRBD2	CASSYLAGRASNEQFF	TGTGCCAGCAGCTATCTAGCCGGGAGGGCCTCCAATGAGCAGTTCTTC
TRBV19	NA	TRBJ1-2	TRBD1	CASMSDRGPSGYTF	TGTGCCAGTATGTCGGACAGGGGGCCTAGTGGCTACACCTTC
TRBV5-1	NA	TRBJ2-5	TRBD1	CASSRMGQVETQYF	TGCGCCAGCAGCCGGATGGGACAGGTGGAGACCCAGTACTTC